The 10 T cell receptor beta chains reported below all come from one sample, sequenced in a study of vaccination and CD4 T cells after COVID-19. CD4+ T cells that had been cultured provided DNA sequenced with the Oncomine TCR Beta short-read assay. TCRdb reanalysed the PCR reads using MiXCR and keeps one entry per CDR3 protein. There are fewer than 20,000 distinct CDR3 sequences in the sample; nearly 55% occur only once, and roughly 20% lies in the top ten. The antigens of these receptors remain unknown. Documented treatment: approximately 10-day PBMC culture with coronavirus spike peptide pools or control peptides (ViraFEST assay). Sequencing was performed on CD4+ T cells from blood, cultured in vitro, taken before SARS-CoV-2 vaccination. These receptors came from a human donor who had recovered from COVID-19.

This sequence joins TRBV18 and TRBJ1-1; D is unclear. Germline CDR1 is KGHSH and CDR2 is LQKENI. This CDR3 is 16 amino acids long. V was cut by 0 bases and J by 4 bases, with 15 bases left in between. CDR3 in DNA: TGTGCCAGCTCACCACCTCGTCACGGCAGTATCACTGAAGCTTTCTTT. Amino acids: CASSPPRHGSITEAFF.

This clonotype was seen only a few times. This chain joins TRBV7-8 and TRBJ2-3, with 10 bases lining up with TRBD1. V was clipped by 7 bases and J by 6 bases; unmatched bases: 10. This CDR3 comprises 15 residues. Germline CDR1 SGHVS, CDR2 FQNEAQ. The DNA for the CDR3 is TGTGCCAGCAAATTTTGGGACAGGGGTTTGGATACGCAGTATTTT. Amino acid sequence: CASKFWDRGLDTQYF.

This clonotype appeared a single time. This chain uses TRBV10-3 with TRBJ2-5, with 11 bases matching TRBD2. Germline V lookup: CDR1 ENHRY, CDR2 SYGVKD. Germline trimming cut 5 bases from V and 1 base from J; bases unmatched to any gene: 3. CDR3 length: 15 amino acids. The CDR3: CAISPGLAVQETQYF. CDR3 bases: TGTGCCATCAGTCCGGGACTAGCGGTCCAAGAGACCCAGTACTTC.

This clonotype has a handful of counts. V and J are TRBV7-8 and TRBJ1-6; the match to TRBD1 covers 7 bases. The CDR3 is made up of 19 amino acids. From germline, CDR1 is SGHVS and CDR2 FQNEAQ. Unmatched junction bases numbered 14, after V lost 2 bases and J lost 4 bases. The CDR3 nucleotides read TGTGCCAGCAGCTTAATTATTAGGGACAGAAAGCCGTATAATTCACCCCTCCACTTT. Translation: CASSLIIRDRKPYNSPLHF.

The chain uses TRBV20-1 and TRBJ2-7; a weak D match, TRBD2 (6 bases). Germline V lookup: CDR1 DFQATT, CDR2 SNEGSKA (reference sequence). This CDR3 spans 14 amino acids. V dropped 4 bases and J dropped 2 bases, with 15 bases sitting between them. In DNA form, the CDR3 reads TGCAGTGCTACAAGCCGGGACTTTCCCTACGAGCAGTACTTC. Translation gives CSATSRDFPYEQYF.

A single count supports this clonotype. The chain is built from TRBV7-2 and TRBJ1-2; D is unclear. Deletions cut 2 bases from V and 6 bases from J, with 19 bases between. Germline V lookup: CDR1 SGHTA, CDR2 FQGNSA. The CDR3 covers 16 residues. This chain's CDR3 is CASSLLVSARNHGYTF. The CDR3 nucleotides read TGTGCCAGCAGCTTATTGGTGTCAGCAAGAAACCATGGCTACACCTTC.

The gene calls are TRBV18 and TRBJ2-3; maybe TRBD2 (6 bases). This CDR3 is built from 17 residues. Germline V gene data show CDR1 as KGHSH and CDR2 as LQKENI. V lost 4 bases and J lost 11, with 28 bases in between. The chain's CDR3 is CASSLMFDGPLEGGQYF. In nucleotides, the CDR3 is TGTGCCAGCTCACTAATGTTTGACGGACCCTTGGAGGGTGGGCAGTATTTT.

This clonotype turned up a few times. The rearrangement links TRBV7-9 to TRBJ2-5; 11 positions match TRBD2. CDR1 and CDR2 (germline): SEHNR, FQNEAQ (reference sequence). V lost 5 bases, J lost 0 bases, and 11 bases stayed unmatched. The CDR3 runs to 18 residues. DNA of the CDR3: TGTGCCAGCAGCCCGGGCCTCCTTAGCGGGAGGGACCAAGAGACCCAGTACTTC. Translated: CASSPGLLSGRDQETQYF.

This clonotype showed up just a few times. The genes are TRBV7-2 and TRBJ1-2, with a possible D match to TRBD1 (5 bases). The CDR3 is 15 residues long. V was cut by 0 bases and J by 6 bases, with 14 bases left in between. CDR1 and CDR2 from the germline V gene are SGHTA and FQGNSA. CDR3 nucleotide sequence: TGTGCCAGCAGCTTAGCGCCGGGGCCGGGGAATGGCTACACCTTC. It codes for CASSLAPGPGNGYTF. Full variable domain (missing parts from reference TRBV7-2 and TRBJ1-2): GAGVSQSPSNKVTEKGKDVELRCDPISGHTALYWYRQSLGQGLEFLIYFQGNSAPDKSGLPSDRFSAERTGGSVSTLTIQRTQQEDSAVYLCASSLAPGPGNGYTFGSGTRLTVV.

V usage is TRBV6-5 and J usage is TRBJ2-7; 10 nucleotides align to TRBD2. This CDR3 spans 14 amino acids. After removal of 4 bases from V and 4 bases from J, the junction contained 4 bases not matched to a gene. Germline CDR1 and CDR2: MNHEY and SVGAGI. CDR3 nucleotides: TGTGCCAGCAGTTTAGCTAGCGGGAGTTACGAGCAGTACTTC. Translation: CASSLASGSYEQYF.